The rows below give T cell receptor beta chains drawn from one sample of a study of control samples from healthy donors and cancer patients. TCRdb keeps only in-frame clones here, not all; method: immunoSEQ multiplex PCR. The sample yields roughly 450,000 clones, 90% seen once. The sample comprised PBMCs. These receptors all come from a man aged 40-50 years with head and neck cancer. CDR3s leave out the opening cysteine and the closing phenylalanine or tryptophan. A D gene is named only where the DNA matches it firmly.

v_call d_call cdr3_aa
TRBV5-1 TRBD1 ASRMDRGRVRETQY
TRBV9 TRBD1 ASSVGRDRAYNEQF
TRBV2 . ASSGGAAHSF
TRBV12-3/TRBV12-4 . ASSLGYTEAF
TRBV6-2/TRBV6-3 . ASSPPGTLSNEQF
TRBV19 . ASSIEGRGRRQNYGYT
TRBV6-5 . ASKIGGSYEQY
TRBV25-1 . ASSEPGAQETQY
TRBV5-1 TRBD1 ASSPGTGSYNEQF
TRBV27 . ASGASNQPQH
TRBV18 . ASSPVQTEAF
TRBV4-3 . ASSQKPGLQGPDEQF
TRBV24-1 . ATSDSRGVWTDTQY
TRBV11-3 . ASSRDLGELF
TRBV7-2 . ASSTQADTQY
TRBV3-1/TRBV3-2 TRBD1 ASSPADGQVSISGANVLT
TRBV28 . ASSSTPPLR
TRBV28 . ASRPLGQPQH
TRBV7-2 . ASSFSGTSNQPQH
TRBV11-3 TRBD2 ASSSRTSVDTQY
TRBV28 TRBD2 ASSFAGGRDTQY
TRBV6-5 TRBD2 ASSWTSGRKNIQY
TRBV11-1 TRBD1 ASSPRTGATGELF
TRBV18 . ASSPLGHVYEQY
TRBV5-5 . ASSFPTVTYEQY
TRBV19 TRBD1 ASSTLPGQGNTEAF
TRBV6-2/TRBV6-3 TRBD1 ASSYSGQGEETQY
TRBV6-5 . ASSYSSGAGTDTQY
TRBV27 TRBD2 ASSLSTPTSGTSYNEQF
TRBV28 TRBD1 ASSSGTGGRRPGANVLT
TRBV5-1 . ASSQGPNGEQY
TRBV7-9 TRBD1 ASSPGTVNQPQH